Below, 9 T cell receptor beta chains from the same sample are listed, as sequenced in a study of blood T cell repertoires in COVID-19. TCRdb keeps only in-frame clones here, not all; method: immunoSEQ multiplex PCR. The table shows approximately 90,000 clones, with over 70% occurring only once. Sequenced input: peripheral blood. The receptor source for this set is a man older than 75 with active or convalescent COVID-19.

The V and J genes are TRBV11-2 and TRBJ1-6; D gene uncertain. Trimming pared 5 bases from V and 0 bases from J, leaving 8 bases between. Per the germline V gene, CDR1 is SGHAT and CDR2 is FQNNGV. CDR3 size: 15 residues. The CDR3 DNA reads as TGTGCCAGCAGCGTATATAGCTCCTATAATTCACCCCTCCACTTT. This encodes CASSVYSSYNSPLHF.

This chain joins TRBV7-2 and TRBJ2-3; 8 positions agree with TRBD2. Germline V gene data show CDR1 as SGHTA and CDR2 as FQGNSA. The CDR3 is made up of 16 amino acids. V was clipped by 1 base and J by 2 bases; unmatched bases: 5. The CDR3 coding sequence is TGTGCCAGCAGCTTAGGCGCGGGGGGTACCACAGATACGCAGTATTTT. Its translation is CASSLGAGGTTDTQYF.

This clone was found a few times. This chain connects TRBV19 to TRBJ2-7; unclear D gene. Trimming left V 5 bases short and J 0 bases short, with 8 bases between. The germline gives CDR1 LNHDA, CDR2 SQIVND (reference sequence). The CDR3 is 13 amino acids. The CDR3 reads CASSDTASYEQYF. The CDR3, as DNA: TGTGCCAGTAGTGACACCGCCTCCTACGAGCAGTACTTC.

This clone has just one count. J is TRBJ1-3 and V is TRBV6-5; D unresolved. Between the trimmed V and J ends, which lost 2 bases and 1 base, there was a span of 12 bases. Per germline, CDR1 MNHEY and CDR2 SVGAGI. This CDR3 contains 16 residues. DNA of the CDR3: TGTGCCAGCAGTTACCCGGCGGGAAGATCTGGAAACACCATATATTTT. The encoded protein is CASSYPAGRSGNTIYF.

The chain carries TRBV5-1 and TRBJ1-6; TRBD1 agrees at 7 bases. This CDR3 contains 14 residues. V was pared by 4 bases and J by 6 bases, with 4 bases of the junction left unmatched. Germline assignment: CDR1 SGHRS and CDR2 YFSETQ. Written as DNA, the CDR3 is TGCGCCAGCAGCCCCGGGACAGCTAATTCACCCCTCCACTTT. Encoded protein: CASSPGTANSPLHF.

The J gene is TRBJ2-5, the V gene TRBV19; tentative D call: TRBD2 (6 bases). V was shortened by 3 bases and J by 5 bases, with 19 bases between the two germline ends. Germline V gene data show CDR1 as LNHDA and CDR2 as SQIVND (reference sequence). This CDR3 region has 16 residues. CDR3: CASSIGGTGVSETQYF. The CDR3 region has the DNA TGTGCCAGTAGTATTGGGGGGACTGGGGTATCGGAGACCCAGTACTTC.

The chain joins TRBV3-1 (or the pseudogene TRBV3-2) to TRBJ2-1, with a possible D match to TRBD2 (7 bases). The germline gives CDR1 LGHDT, CDR2 YNNKEL (reference sequence). The V end was cut by 4 bases, the J end by 5 bases, with 12 bases between. The CDR3 has 14 residues. The CDR3 DNA follows: TGTGCCAGCAGCCCTTTGGGGGGGCACAATGAGCAGTTCTTC. Amino acid sequence: CASSPLGGHNEQFF.

The chain carries TRBV11-3 and TRBJ2-1; 8 nucleotides line up with TRBD1. There are 16 residues in the CDR3. Germline assignment: CDR1 SGHNT and CDR2 YENEEA. The V and J ends lost 5 bases and 8 bases, in that order; junction bases with no gene match: 14. CDR3: CASSKTGTGGFHEQFF. For the CDR3, the DNA is TGTGCCAGCAGCAAAACCGGGACAGGCGGCTTCCATGAGCAGTTCTTC.

The chain couples TRBV10-3 to TRBJ1-5; tentative D call: TRBD1 (6 bases). From germline, CDR1 is ENHRY and CDR2 SYGVKD. The length of the CDR3 is 13 residues. V lost 1 base and J lost 9, with 10 bases in between. This chain's CDR3 is CAISEYRERPQHF. The CDR3 DNA sequence: TGTGCCATCAGTGAGTACAGGGAACGGCCCCAGCATTTT.